This T cell receptor beta chain was observed in a study of regulatory T cells in long-lasting Graves disease. This clonotype has ten or more counts. Described time point: newly diagnosed GD, antithyroid drugs for less than 3 months. Following extraction of RNA from PBMCs, that RNA was used to make the TCR library. Patient provenance is recorded as an endocrinology department in Xi'an, China. iRepertoire HTBI primers and Arm-PCR of CDR3 regions built TCR beta libraries. TCRdb analysed the multiplex PCR reads with MiXCR anew, one entry per CDR3 protein. The table records hundreds of thousands of distinct CDR3 sequences, approximately 15% of them present only once. The CDR3 is made up of 11 amino acids. Trimming took 11 bases from V and 6 from J, leaving 12 bases between them. Germline values: CDR1 MDHEN, CDR2 SYDVKM. In addition, the sample was reused for a study of T cells in Graves' hyperthyroidism and ophthalmopathy.

This receptor was taken from a man aged 40-49 years with Graves disease. V and J are TRBV28 and TRBJ2-3; unclear D gene. The specimen was peripheral blood mononuclear cells (PBMCs), collected at new diagnosis, from a patient treated with antithyroid drugs. The CDR3 region has the DNA TGTGCCCGACCGGTGGGGGATACGCAGTATTTT. Translation: CARPVGDTQYF.